Sequencing of this T cell receptor (beta chain) was carried out in a study of blood T cell repertoires in COVID-19. Study overall: T cells, B-cell-depleted T cells, or PBMCs provided the cDNA or gDNA that served as material.

In the study's own analysis: Reference gene primers were amplified, and this amplification served to estimate nucleated cell counts. Measured with immunoSEQ multiplex PCR; TCRdb has only the in-frame clones, and not every one. V and J calls and clone size come straight from that table; D and trimming were deduced from the DNA. The profile shows 110,000 to 150,000 clones, 80% to 85% of them singletons. CDR1 and CDR2 from the germline V gene are SGHVS and FNYEAQ. V was pared by 5 bases and J by 8 bases, with 8 bases of the junction left unmatched. This CDR3 contains 15 residues. Specimen: peripheral blood. The sequence was obtained from a human donor in a cohort sampled during active COVID-19. The chain recombines TRBV7-6 with TRBJ1-6; TRBD1 aligns across 8 bases. The CDR3 is CASSVSGTGYSPLHF. CDR3 nucleotides: TGTGCCAGCAGCGTTTCCGGGACAGGTTATTCACCCCTCCACTTT.